Following are 13 T cell receptor beta chains from one sample sequenced in a study of T cell changes during pregnancy in multiple sclerosis. TCRdb's table, derived via immunoSEQ multiplex PCR, lists solely in-frame clones and lacks some. The sample includes about 60,000 clones, roughly 90% seen only once; the top ten take 1.3%. Source: peripheral blood, taken in the second trimester of pregnancy. These receptors were obtained from a female donor with multiple sclerosis, enrolled in a pregnancy study.

The CDR3 reads CASREQETQYF. DNA for the CDR3: TGTGCCAGCCGGGAGCAAGAGACCCAGTACTTC. This chain links TRBV2 with TRBJ2-5, with D possibly TRBD2 on 6 matching bases. The CDR3 length is 11 residues. Trimming shortened V by 8 bases and J by 2 bases, and 6 bases separated the two germline ends. The germline V gene encodes CDR1 SNHLY and CDR2 FYNNEI.

V gene TRBV15 combines with J gene TRBJ2-1, with a tentative D call TRBD2 (5 bases). V was clipped by 0 bases and J by 0 bases, with 9 bases between them. This CDR3 spans 16 amino acids. Germline CDR1 is LNHNV and CDR2 is YYDKDF (reference sequence). CDR3 sequence: CATSRDHGNSYNEQFF. As DNA, the CDR3 is TGTGCCACCAGCAGAGATCACGGGAACTCCTACAATGAGCAGTTCTTC.

The rearrangement uses TRBV28 and TRBJ1-6; 12 nucleotides align to TRBD1. Germline assignment: CDR1 MDHEN and CDR2 SYDVKM. CDR3 length: 19 residues. V gave up 2 bases and J gave up 5 bases; unmatched junction bases: 10. CDR3 residues: CASSLMGQGAREDNSPLHF. The CDR3 DNA follows: TGTGCCAGCAGTTTAATGGGACAGGGGGCTCGGGAGGATAATTCACCCCTCCACTTT.

The chain recombines TRBV6-6 with TRBJ2-1, with D tentatively TRBD1 (5 bases). Germline assignment: CDR1 MNHNY and CDR2 SVGAGI (reference sequence). This CDR3 spans 16 amino acids. With 7 bases removed from V and 1 base from J, the gap between germline ends came to 17 bases. CDR3 residues: CASNDPGSNSYNEQFF. The CDR3 bases are TGTGCCAGCAACGACCCAGGGTCGAATTCCTACAATGAGCAGTTCTTC.

The genes are TRBV5-1 and TRBJ2-7; D is possibly TRBD1 (5 bases). This CDR3 spans 13 amino acids. V lost 3 bases, J lost 3 bases, and 10 bases lay in between. CDR1 and CDR2 (germline): SGHRS, YFSETQ. The CDR3 DNA sequence: TGCGCCAGCAGCTCTTTGGGGCGCTACGAGCAGTACTTC. Its translation is CASSSLGRYEQYF.

This chain connects TRBV7-9 to TRBJ2-7; D is perhaps TRBD1 (6 bases). Germline-derived CDR1 and CDR2 are SEHNR and FQNEAQ (reference sequence). Trimming pared 5 bases from V and 2 bases from J, leaving 13 bases between. This CDR3 has 14 residues. The CDR3 loop is CASSRAGVAYEQYF. The DNA for the CDR3 is TGTGCCAGCAGCCGGGCAGGGGTAGCCTACGAGCAGTACTTC. The variable domain in full, completed from reference TRBV7-9 and TRBJ2-7, reads DTGVSQNPRHKITKRGQNVTFRCDPISEHNRLYWYRQTLGQGPEFLTYFQNEAQLEKSRLLSDRFSAERPKGSFSTLEIQRTEQGDSAMYLCASSRAGVAYEQYFGPGTRLTVT.

The V call is TRBV5-1, the J call TRBJ1-2, with D perhaps matching TRBD1 (5 bases). Trimming cost V 5 bases and J 1 base, with 12 bases left between them. CDR1 is SGHRS and CDR2 is YFSETQ in the germline V gene. CDR3 length: 14 amino acids. The CDR3 DNA reads as TGCGCCAGCAGTAGGCAGGGTCATAACTATGGCTACACCTTC. The encoded protein is CASSRQGHNYGYTF.

The V and J genes are TRBV9 and TRBJ2-6, with D unclear. This CDR3 is built from 16 residues. Germline CDR1 is SGDLS and CDR2 is YYNGEE. Trimming stripped 0 bases from V and 2 bases from J, with 9 bases between. The CDR3 coding sequence is TGTGCCAGCAGCGTAGGCACAAACCCTGGGGCCAACGTCCTGACTTTC. Translation gives CASSVGTNPGANVLTF. Based on the CDR3 plus reference TRBV9 and TRBJ2-6, the full variable domain is DSGVTQTPKHLITATGQRVTLRCSPRSGDLSVYWYQQSLDQGLQFLIQYYNGEERAKGNILERFSAQQFPDLHSELNLSSLELGDSALYFCASSVGTNPGANVLTFGAGSRLTVL.

The chain carries TRBV2 and TRBJ1-3; no firm D call. The CDR3 contains 15 residues. Trimming took 6 bases from V and 0 from J, leaving 12 bases between them. Germline loops: CDR1 SNHLY, CDR2 FYNNEI. The CDR3 is CASRAPGRSGNTIYF. The CDR3 DNA is TGTGCCAGCAGGGCCCCAGGCCGCTCTGGAAACACCATATATTTT.

The V and J genes are TRBV19 and TRBJ1-5; TRBD1 matches at 7 bases. The CDR3 extends over 15 amino acids. V shed 6 bases and J 0 bases; nucleotides not matched to a gene: 5. Germline CDR1 LNHDA, CDR2 SQIVND (reference sequence). CDR3 in amino acids: CASSPTGPSNQPQHF. CDR3 nucleotide sequence: TGTGCCAGTAGCCCGACAGGGCCTAGCAATCAGCCCCAGCATTTT.

CDR3 DNA: TGTGCCAGCTCACCAAGACAGGATCTGCTGGGAAACACCATATATTTT. Translation gives CASSPRQDLLGNTIYF. The rearrangement joins TRBV18 to TRBJ1-3, with TRBD1 as a possible D gene (6 bases). Germline loops: CDR1 KGHSH, CDR2 LQKENI. The CDR3 length is 16 residues. The germline V and J ends were trimmed by 2 bases and 4 bases, with 15 bases remaining between them. The whole variable domain, remainder taken from reference TRBV18 and TRBJ1-3, is NAGVMQNPRHLVRRRGQEARLRCSPMKGHSHVYWYRQLPEEGLKFMVYLQKENIIDESGMPKERFSAEFPKEGPSILRIQQVVRGDSAAYFCASSPRQDLLGNTIYFGEGSWLTVV.

CDR3 sequence reads: CASSALAGEFNEQFF. The CDR3 nucleotides read TGTGCCAGCAGTGCACTAGCGGGGGAATTCAATGAGCAGTTCTTC. The gene calls are TRBV6-1 and TRBJ2-1, with 11 bases matching TRBD2. The junction had 5 bases not matched to a gene; V was cut back by 4 bases and J by 6 bases. Germline V gene data show CDR1 as MNHNS and CDR2 as SASEGT. The CDR3 spans 15 residues.

V usage is TRBV28 and J usage is TRBJ1-3; no firm D call. The CDR3 is 14 residues long. V was shortened by 6 bases and J by 0 bases, with 9 bases between the two germline ends. Germline CDR1 reads MDHEN; CDR2 reads SYDVKM. This chain's CDR3 is CASRLQGSGNTIYF. The CDR3 nucleotides are TGTGCCAGCAGACTACAAGGCTCTGGAAACACCATATATTTT. Full variable domain (outside the CDR3, taken from reference TRBV28 and TRBJ1-3): DVKVTQSSRYLVKRTGEKVFLECVQDMDHENMFWYRQDPGLGLRLIYFSYDVKMKEKGDIPEGYSVSREKKERFSLILESASTNQTSMYLCASRLQGSGNTIYFGEGSWLTVV.